The 32 T cell receptor beta chains listed next were all sequenced from one sample in a study of cytomegalovirus exposure and HLA in healthy donors. With 60 Vbeta and 13 Jbeta primers, the PCR was carried out. Profiling relied on immunoSEQ multiplex PCR, and the TCRdb table lists in-frame clones only, not all of them. Here the sample spans around 150,000 clones, 79% being singletons. The sequencing sample was made of PBMCs. The receptor set was obtained from a man aged 45-65 years in good health and CMV-seropositive.

This chain connects TRBV28 to TRBJ2-3; 8 nucleotides match TRBD2. This CDR3 is 18 amino acids long. J was trimmed by 3 bases and V by 6 bases; bases with no gene match: 17. Germline V lookup: CDR1 MDHEN, CDR2 SYDVKM. For the CDR3, the DNA is TGTGCCAGCAGCCCTGGGGGAGCGGGAGAGGGTTATACAGATACGCAGTATTTT. Its protein product is CASSPGGAGEGYTDTQYF. Combining the CDR3 with reference TRBV28 and TRBJ2-3 gives the whole variable domain DVKVTQSSRYLVKRTGEKVFLECVQDMDHENMFWYRQDPGLGLRLIYFSYDVKMKEKGDIPEGYSVSREKKERFSLILESASTNQTSMYLCASSPGGAGEGYTDTQYFGPGTRLTVL.

This chain links TRBV11-2 with TRBJ2-1, with TRBD2 identical over 7 bases. The germline V gene encodes CDR1 SGHAT and CDR2 FQNNGV. V lost 4 bases to trimming and J lost 4 bases; unmatched junction nucleotides: 7. The CDR3 length is 15 residues. As DNA, the CDR3 is TGTGCCAGCAGCTCATCGCTAGCGGAGTACAATGAGCAGTTCTTC. Residues: CASSSSLAEYNEQFF.

This sequence joins TRBV5-1 and TRBJ2-5; TRBD1 agrees at 7 bases. J lost 2 bases, V lost 0 bases, and 4 bases had no gene match. CDR3 length: 15 amino acids. Germline V CDR1 and CDR2: SGHRS, YFSETQ. The CDR3 DNA sequence: TGCGCCAGCAGCTTGGCCGGGACAGAACAAGAGACCCAGTACTTC. Translation: CASSLAGTEQETQYF. Full variable domain (missing parts from reference TRBV5-1 and TRBJ2-5): KAGVTQTPRYLIKTRGQQVTLSCSPISGHRSVSWYQQTPGQGLQFLFEYFSETQRNKGNFPGRFSGRQFSNSRSEMNVSTLELGDSALYLCASSLAGTEQETQYFGPGTRLLVL.

V is TRBV27 and J is TRBJ1-1; D unclear. This CDR3 has 14 amino acids. Germline V CDR1 and CDR2: MNHEY, SMNVEV (reference sequence). V was clipped by 1 base and J by 1 base, with 7 bases between them. As DNA, the CDR3 is TGTGCCAGCAGTTTATATGTCGGGAACACTGAAGCTTTCTTT. This translates into CASSLYVGNTEAFF.

The rearrangement joins TRBV19 to TRBJ1-1; tentatively, D is TRBD1 (5 bases). The V gene's germline CDR1 is LNHDA and CDR2 SQIVND (reference sequence). This CDR3 spans 13 amino acids. Trimming removed 5 bases at V and 4 bases at J, with 11 bases between. The DNA for the CDR3 is TGTGCCAGTAGTCAGGGTTCAGGCACTGAAGCTTTCTTT. It specifies CASSQGSGTEAFF.

The V gene is TRBV27, the J gene TRBJ1-5; tentative D call: TRBD1 (6 bases). V lost 4 bases, J lost 0 bases, and 16 bases lay in between. The CDR3 sequence is 17 residues long. Germline values: CDR1 MNHEY, CDR2 SMNVEV (reference sequence). In DNA, the CDR3 is TGTGCCAGCAGTTCAACGACAGGTCTTGCTAGCAATCAGCCCCAGCATTTT. This encodes CASSSTTGLASNQPQHF.

This chain joins TRBV6-1 and TRBJ1-6, with TRBD1 identical over 8 bases. Per germline, CDR1 MNHNS and CDR2 SASEGT. The CDR3 length is 15 residues. V was pared by 5 bases and J by 6 bases, with 6 bases of the junction left unmatched. This CDR3 reads CASSPRTGFNSPLHF. For the CDR3, the DNA is TGTGCCAGCAGTCCTCGGACAGGGTTTAATTCACCCCTCCACTTT.

The count of this clone is one. The genes are TRBV5-8 and TRBJ2-1; D is unclear. The CDR3 sequence is 13 residues long. Trimming pared 9 bases from V and 0 bases from J, leaving 10 bases between. The germline V gene has CDR1 SGHTS and CDR2 YDEGEE. The CDR3 reads CATTTLSYNEQFF. The CDR3 nucleotides are TGTGCCACCACGACTCTCTCCTACAATGAGCAGTTCTTC.

This clone was seen a few times. V usage is TRBV2 and J usage is TRBJ2-7, with D possibly matching TRBD1 (5 bases). Germline V gene sequence: CDR1 SNHLY, CDR2 FYNNEI. This CDR3 is 12 amino acids long. The V end lost 5 bases, the J end lost 5 bases, and 10 bases lay between the germline ends. The CDR3 region is CASSFSRDEQYF. CDR3 bases: TGTGCCAGCAGTTTTTCCAGGGACGAGCAGTACTTC.

The chain recombines TRBV7-9 with TRBJ2-7, with 10 bases identical to TRBD2. Germline-derived CDR1 and CDR2 are SEHNR and FQNEAQ (reference sequence). The CDR3 extends over 16 amino acids. After removal of 5 bases from V and 7 bases from J, the junction contained 14 bases not matched to a gene. CDR3: CASSTRGPSGSREQYF. CDR3 DNA sequence: TGTGCCAGCAGCACTAGAGGGCCTAGCGGGAGTCGTGAGCAGTACTTC.

The chain employs TRBV5-5 and TRBJ1-2; no clear D. The CDR3 sequence is 13 residues long. The ends were cut back, 4 bases at V and 6 bases at J, with 13 bases in the middle. Germline values: CDR1 SGHKS, CDR2 YYEKEE (reference sequence). CDR3 amino acids: CASSDGYINGYTF. DNA of the CDR3: TGTGCCAGCAGCGACGGGTACATCAATGGCTACACCTTC. The complete variable domain, with remaining parts taken from reference TRBV5-5 and TRBJ1-2, reads DAGVTQSPTHLIKTRGQQVTLRCSPISGHKSVSWYQQVLGQGPQFIFQYYEKEERGRGNFPDRFSARQFPNYSSELNVNALLLGDSALYLCASSDGYINGYTFGSGTRLTVV.

V and J are TRBV28 and TRBJ2-6; D might be TRBD2 (6 bases). Trimming stripped 8 bases from V and 3 bases from J, with 23 bases between. Germline V gives CDR1 MDHEN, CDR2 SYDVKM. This CDR3 comprises 18 residues. The CDR3, as DNA: TGTGCCAGCCGGTACCTAGCGCCAGGGAGTCATGGGGCCAACGTCCTGACTTTC. Protein product: CASRYLAPGSHGANVLTF.

This clone was seen more than once but under ten times. The rearrangement links TRBV28 to TRBJ2-7; 11 nucleotides match TRBD2. CDR1 and CDR2 from the germline V gene are MDHEN and SYDVKM. CDR3 length equals 13 residues. V was pared by 10 bases and J by 3 bases, with 5 bases of the junction left unmatched. CDR3: CATDGTSGYEQYF. The CDR3 coding sequence is TGTGCCACCGACGGGACTAGCGGCTACGAGCAGTACTTC. Drawing the rest from reference TRBV28 and TRBJ2-7, the complete variable domain is DVKVTQSSRYLVKRTGEKVFLECVQDMDHENMFWYRQDPGLGLRLIYFSYDVKMKEKGDIPEGYSVSREKKERFSLILESASTNQTSMYLCATDGTSGYEQYFGPGTRLTVT.

The rearrangement links TRBV27 to TRBJ2-5, with D possibly TRBD1 on 5 matching bases. The CDR3 consists of 15 residues. V lost 5 bases, J lost 1 base, and 14 bases lay in between. Looked up from germline, CDR1 is MNHEY and CDR2 is SMNVEV (reference sequence). The CDR3 loop reads CASSPFQGSQETQYF. In nucleotides, the CDR3 is TGTGCCAGCAGTCCTTTTCAGGGATCCCAAGAGACCCAGTACTTC.

The genes are TRBV11-2 and TRBJ2-7; maybe TRBD1 (6 bases). The CDR3 is 15 residues long. Germline V gene data show CDR1 as SGHAT and CDR2 as FQNNGV. Deletions cut 1 base from V and 1 base from J, with 11 bases between. In DNA, the CDR3 is TGTGCCAGCAGCTTAGCTTGGGACACTTCCTACGAGCAGTACTTC. It yields the protein CASSLAWDTSYEQYF.

The chain combines TRBV7-9 with TRBJ2-7; the match to TRBD2 covers 11 bases. The CDR3 runs 15 residues. J lost 4 bases, V lost 5 bases, and 7 bases had no gene match. The V gene's germline CDR1 is SEHNR and CDR2 FQNEAQ (reference sequence). The CDR3, as DNA: TGTGCCAGCAGCCCCGGGACTAGCGGAAAGTACGAGCAGTACTTC. Its translation is CASSPGTSGKYEQYF.

This chain joins TRBV10-2 and TRBJ2-2; 8 nucleotides match TRBD1. Germline V gene lookup returns CDR1 WSHSY and CDR2 SAAADI. V shed 2 bases, J shed 3 bases, and the junction held 2 bases outside the gene matches. There are 15 residues in the CDR3. This chain's CDR3 is CASSEQGADTGELFF. As DNA, the CDR3 is TGCGCCAGCAGTGAGCAGGGGGCGGACACCGGGGAGCTGTTTTTT.

The table lists this clone with a few counts. The chain links TRBV7-2 to TRBJ1-1; 9 positions match TRBD1. The CDR3 runs 13 residues. The V segment lost 6 bases and the J segment 8 bases; nucleotides outside the gene matches: 7. The germline gives CDR1 SGHTA, CDR2 FQGNSA. CDR3 protein: CASSRQGGTEAFF. The CDR3 nucleotides read TGTGCCAGCAGTCGACAGGGGGGGACGGAAGCTTTCTTT.

This clone was detected only once. This rearrangement joins TRBV11-2 to TRBJ2-3; 7 positions agree with TRBD2. Germline V CDR1 and CDR2: SGHAT, FQNNGV. Unmatched junction bases numbered 7, after V lost 2 bases and J lost 2 bases. The CDR3 totals 16 residues. The CDR3 DNA reads TGTGCCAGCAGCTTAAACGAGGGAGGGGTCACAGATACGCAGTATTTT. It is translated as CASSLNEGGVTDTQYF.

The chain couples TRBV18 to TRBJ1-1, with D possibly being TRBD1 (5 bases). Germline V lookup: CDR1 KGHSH, CDR2 LQKENI. The CDR3 runs to 13 residues. Trimming removed 4 bases at V and 1 base at J, with 7 bases between. The CDR3 protein is CASSQQANTEAFF. The CDR3, as DNA: TGTGCCAGCTCACAACAGGCGAACACTGAAGCTTTCTTT.

The chain carries TRBV5-5 and TRBJ1-1; D gene ambiguous. The CDR3 is made up of 14 amino acids. Trimming stripped 1 base from V and 1 base from J, with 8 bases between. Germline CDR1 SGHKS, CDR2 YYEKEE (reference sequence). CDR3 sequence: CASSLRTANTEAFF. DNA for the CDR3: TGTGCCAGCAGCTTGAGGACTGCGAACACTGAAGCTTTCTTT. The entire variable domain, with the rest obtained from reference TRBV5-5 and TRBJ1-1, is as follows: DAGVTQSPTHLIKTRGQQVTLRCSPISGHKSVSWYQQVLGQGPQFIFQYYEKEERGRGNFPDRFSARQFPNYSSELNVNALLLGDSALYLCASSLRTANTEAFFGQGTRLTVV.

There are a few counts of this clone. The chain uses TRBV10-3 and TRBJ2-7, with D perhaps TRBD2 (5 bases). This CDR3 is 13 amino acids long. CDR1 ENHRY and CDR2 SYGVKD come from the germline V gene. Trimming removed 3 bases at V and 7 bases at J, with 13 bases between. For the CDR3, the DNA is TGTGCCATCAGTGATTATAACGGGGTGGAGCAGTACTTC. It codes for CAISDYNGVEQYF.

The V gene is TRBV10-3, the J gene TRBJ2-7, with D possibly being TRBD1 (5 bases). The ends were cut back, 7 bases at V and 5 bases at J, with 12 bases in the middle. Germline values: CDR1 ENHRY, CDR2 SYGVKD. The CDR3 sequence is 12 residues long. The CDR3 is CAIITDNNEQYF. The CDR3 region has the DNA TGTGCCATCATCACGGACAACAACGAGCAGTACTTC.

The V gene is TRBV28, the J gene TRBJ2-3; possible D gene TRBD2, 5 bases. Germline CDR1 MDHEN, CDR2 SYDVKM. This CDR3 is 15 amino acids long. Trimming removed 6 bases from V and 0 bases from J, with 13 bases in between. The CDR3 loop is CASSGETPSTDTQYF. CDR3 nucleotide sequence: TGTGCCAGCAGCGGGGAGACCCCTAGCACAGATACGCAGTATTTT.

About this clone itself: Germline is not matched at one junction end, which may reflect a read error. The rearrangement joins TRBV7-9 to TRBJ2-3; 7 bases match TRBD2. CDR3 size: 13 residues. The germline CDR1 and CDR2 sequences are SEHNR and FQNEAQ (reference sequence). CDR3 sequence reads: CSSSLREGDTQYF. In nucleotides, the CDR3 is TGTTCCAGCAGCTTGAGGGAGGGGGATACGCAGTATTTT.

The V gene is TRBV6-1, the J gene TRBJ2-2, with 9 nucleotides matching TRBD1. The CDR3 runs 16 residues. CDR1 MNHNS and CDR2 SASEGT come from the germline V gene. With 1 base clipped from V and 6 bases from J, the junction kept 6 bases outside the gene matches. The CDR3 spells CASSEEPGQGPGELFF. DNA of the CDR3: TGTGCCAGCAGTGAAGAACCGGGACAGGGTCCCGGGGAGCTGTTTTTT.

The chain uses TRBV4-2 and TRBJ1-2, with 9 bases aligning to TRBD1. J lost 5 bases, V lost 0 bases, and 7 bases had no gene match. CDR3 length: 16 residues. CDR1 and CDR2 (germline): LGHNA, YNFKEQ. The CDR3 nucleotides are TGTGCCAGCAGCCAAGAAGGGGACAGGGCACTTTATGGCTACACCTTC. Translating gives CASSQEGDRALYGYTF.

The chain couples TRBV9 to TRBJ2-5, with D tentatively TRBD2 (6 bases). V shed 3 bases and J shed 11 bases, with 17 bases lying between them. This CDR3 is built from 13 residues. CDR1 and CDR2 from the germline V gene are SGDLS and YYNGEE. CDR3 DNA: TGTGCCAGCAGCGCATTCTTTGGGGGGAAGCAGTACTTC. Translated, it gives CASSAFFGGKQYF.

The rearrangement uses TRBV5-1 and TRBJ2-1; no firm D call. CDR3 length: 14 amino acids. CDR1 and CDR2 from the germline V gene are SGHRS and YFSETQ. V shed 5 bases and J shed 4 bases, with 13 bases lying between them. CDR3 nucleotide sequence: TGCGCCAGCAGTATTCTGACGGAGTACAATGAGCAGTTCTTC. This encodes CASSILTEYNEQFF.

The V gene is TRBV25-1, the J gene TRBJ2-5; 7 bases fit TRBD1. This CDR3 region has 14 residues. The germline CDR1 and CDR2 sequences are MGHDK and SYGVNS. Trimming at V came to 3 bases and at J to 4 bases, leaving 5 bases not matched to a gene. CDR3 loop: CASSDHRGSETQYF. CDR3 in DNA: TGTGCCAGCAGTGACCACAGGGGTTCAGAGACCCAGTACTTC.

The V gene is TRBV5-5, the J gene TRBJ2-1; weak D call: TRBD2 (5 bases). Germline CDR1 is SGHKS and CDR2 is YYEKEE (reference sequence). Trimming took off 3 bases at V and 0 bases at J, with 13 bases between the two ends. The CDR3 has 16 amino acids. The CDR3 region is CASSYRTVSSYNEQFF. The CDR3 nucleotides read TGTGCCAGCAGCTATCGGACTGTCAGCTCCTACAATGAGCAGTTCTTC.

This rearrangement joins TRBV6-1 to TRBJ2-7, with TRBD2 matching 10 bases. The CDR3 sequence is 16 residues long. Unmatched junction bases numbered 4, after V lost 0 bases and J lost 2 bases. Looked up from germline, CDR1 is MNHNS and CDR2 is SASEGT. The CDR3 region has the DNA TGTGCCAGCAGTGAAGCACGGACTAGCGGAACCTACGAGCAGTACTTC. Its translation: CASSEARTSGTYEQYF.